This is a list of T cell receptor beta chains from one sample in a study of naive and memory T cell subsets. One entry per CDR3 protein, called by TCRdb with MiXCR from the UMI-ligation and nested PCR reads. The sample holds tens of thousands of distinct CDR3 sequences; 7% are singletons and the top ten take 1.6%. The specimen was central memory CD4+ T cells from blood. These receptors all stem from a human donor in good health. Both conserved end residues are part of each CDR3. The D gene is left open where the match is weak. Where a row states a size, it is once, few, many or the class of an expanded clone; other rows omit it.

D gene	V gene	clone size	J gene	CDR3 protein	CDR3 DNA
NA	TRBV28	few	TRBJ1-5	CASFVGARGNQPQHF	TGTGCCAGCTTCGTGGGGGCGCGGGGCAATCAGCCCCAGCATTTT
TRBD1	TRBV7-3	many	TRBJ2-6	CASSTPGGSGANVLTF	TGTGCCAGCAGCACACCAGGGGGCTCTGGGGCCAACGTCCTGACTTTC
NA	TRBV29-1	many	TRBJ1-4	CSVGRGNEKLFF	TGCAGCGTTGGGCGAGGAAATGAAAAACTGTTTTTT
NA	TRBV20-1	NA	TRBJ2-1	CSPLGNEQFF	TGCAGTCCCCTCGGAAATGAGCAGTTCTTC
TRBD1	TRBV18	many	TRBJ1-5	CASSRDRVGSGSSQPQHF	TGTGCCAGCTCACGGGACAGGGTTGGCTCAGGGTCTAGTCAGCCCCAGCATTTT
TRBD2	TRBV20-1	NA	TRBJ2-1	CSAPVAGDEQFF	TGCAGTGCTCCCGTAGCGGGGGATGAGCAGTTCTTC
TRBD1	TRBV20-1	many	TRBJ1-5	CSASTGVGHSNQPQHF	TGCAGTGCTTCAACAGGGGTAGGACATAGCAATCAGCCCCAGCATTTT
TRBD1	TRBV7-2	many	TRBJ2-7	CASRGQGSHEQYF	TGTGCCAGCCGCGGACAGGGGTCACACGAGCAGTACTTC
NA	TRBV12-3/TRBV12-4	NA	TRBJ2-3	CASRRRSATDTQYF	TGTGCCAGCAGGCGGCGGAGTGCCACAGATACGCAGTATTTT
NA	TRBV2	many	TRBJ2-7	CASSVKGYYEQYF	TGTGCCAGCAGTGTAAAGGGGTATTACGAGCAGTACTTC
NA	TRBV6-2/TRBV6-3	NA	TRBJ2-3	CASRWTLVATDTQYF	TGTGCCAGCAGGTGGACCCTAGTGGCCACAGATACGCAGTATTTT
TRBD2	TRBV10-3	few	TRBJ2-3	CAISDPAGLAGGPGTDTQYF	TGTGCCATCAGTGACCCCGCGGGACTAGCGGGGGGGCCGGGCACAGATACGCAGTATTTT
NA	TRBV15	many	TRBJ1-1	CATSRAYSVNTEAFF	TGTGCCACCAGCAGAGCTTATTCAGTGAACACTGAAGCTTTCTTT
NA	TRBV28	many	TRBJ2-7	CASSSQKARSYEQYF	TGTGCCAGCAGTTCGCAGAAGGCTAGGAGCTACGAGCAGTACTTC
TRBD1	TRBV18	few	TRBJ2-7	CASSPFPPGQGEGEQYF	TGTGCCAGCTCACCATTCCCCCCGGGACAGGGGGAGGGCGAGCAGTACTTC
NA	TRBV18	many	TRBJ1-6	CASSPLGGRDNSPLHF	TGTGCCAGCTCACCTCTAGGGGGACGGGACAATTCACCCCTCCACTTT
NA	TRBV5-1	many	TRBJ2-7	CASSLVGEGQYF	TGCGCCAGCAGCTTGGTTGGAGAAGGGCAGTACTTC
NA	TRBV7-9	few	TRBJ2-2	CASNLGFQGKNTGELFF	TGTGCCAGCAACTTAGGTTTCCAGGGCAAGAACACCGGGGAGCTGTTTTTT
NA	TRBV29-1	NA	TRBJ2-1	CSGGLRGSPNNEQFF	TGCAGCGGTGGGCTCCGGGGGTCCCCGAACAATGAGCAGTTCTTC
NA	TRBV14	NA	TRBJ2-6	CASSHQGVPGANVLTF	TGTGCCAGCAGCCATCAAGGGGTCCCTGGGGCCAACGTCCTGACTTTC
NA	TRBV7-2	many	TRBJ2-5	CASSPDLQETQYF	TGTGCCAGCAGCCCCGACTTGCAAGAGACCCAGTACTTC
NA	TRBV4-2	NA	TRBJ2-3	CASSQMDRATYTDTQYF	TGTGCCAGCAGCCAAATGGACCGCGCCACTTACACAGATACGCAGTATTTT
NA	TRBV7-3	NA	TRBJ2-3	CASSQDYQSTDTQYF	TGTGCCAGCAGCCAGGACTACCAAAGCACAGATACGCAGTATTTT
TRBD1	TRBV6-2/TRBV6-3	NA	TRBJ2-7	CASNLGGIYEQYF	TGTGCCAGCAATCTAGGGGGCATCTACGAGCAGTACTTC
NA	TRBV20-1	many	TRBJ1-2	CSASMATLSNYGYTF	TGCAGTGCTAGTATGGCAACTCTTTCTAACTATGGCTACACCTTC
NA	TRBV7-3	many	TRBJ2-6	CASSLRGTGGSGANVLTF	TGTGCCAGCAGTTTACGTGGGACCGGTGGATCTGGGGCCAACGTCCTGACTTTC
TRBD1	TRBV28	NA	TRBJ2-3	CASSPLKGQTDTQYF	TGTGCCAGCAGTCCCCTTAAGGGACAGACAGATACGCAGTATTTT
TRBD1	TRBV28	few	TRBJ2-1	CASGPGQGARFF	TGTGCCAGCGGCCCGGGACAGGGGGCACGGTTCTTC
TRBD1	TRBV20-1	many	TRBJ1-4	CSARIRPGTGGERLEKLFF	TGCAGTGCCCGAATCCGTCCCGGGACAGGGGGCGAGCGTCTTGAAAAACTGTTTTTT
TRBD1	TRBV6-6	few	TRBJ2-7	CASSYQGQGPYEQYF	TGTGCCAGCAGTTACCAAGGACAGGGACCCTACGAGCAGTACTTT
NA	TRBV5-1	NA	TRBJ1-2	CASSPGDGSYGYTF	TGCGCCAGCAGCCCCGGGGACGGTAGCTATGGCTACACCTTC
NA	TRBV18	once	TRBJ2-7	CASSPTPHEQYF	TGTGCCAGCTCACCAACTCCCCACGAGCAGTACTTC
NA	TRBV19	NA	TRBJ1-2	CASSRGLQDGYTF	TGTGCCAGTAGTAGGGGGCTCCAGGATGGCTACACCTTC
TRBD2	TRBV6-2/TRBV6-3	many	TRBJ2-4	CASSPTGLAGVGKNIQYF	TGTGCCAGCAGCCCTACAGGACTAGCGGGAGTGGGCAAAAACATTCAGTACTTC
TRBD1	TRBV30	many	TRBJ2-1	CAWNEGAYEQFF	TGTGCCTGGAACGAGGGGGCGTATGAGCAGTTCTTC
NA	TRBV20-1	few	TRBJ2-3	CSARERGLGTDTQYF	TGCAGTGCTAGAGAAAGGGGCCTGGGCACAGATACGCAGTATTTT
NA	TRBV15	many	TRBJ2-2	CATSTLAGELFF	TGTGCCACCAGCACTTTAGCCGGGGAGCTGTTTTTT
TRBD1	TRBV11-2	few	TRBJ1-6	CASSPGDRVSPLHF	TGTGCCAGCAGCCCCGGGGACAGGGTTTCACCCCTCCACTTT
NA	TRBV29-1	many	TRBJ1-2	CSVEEVKTGRPYGYTF	TGCAGCGTTGAAGAGGTGAAAACAGGGCGGCCCTATGGCTACACCTTC
NA	TRBV20-1	many	TRBJ1-4	CSAREQNNEKLFF	TGCAGTGCTAGAGAACAGAATAATGAAAAACTGTTTTTT
TRBD2	TRBV4-3	many	TRBJ2-1	CASSQDYRATGGKGQFF	TGCGCCAGCAGCCAAGATTATCGAGCTACGGGGGGAAAGGGGCAGTTCTTC
TRBD1	TRBV7-6	NA	TRBJ1-6	CASSAETGANSPLHF	TGTGCCAGCAGCGCAGAGACAGGGGCGAATTCACCCCTCCACTTT
NA	TRBV18	many	TRBJ2-3	CASSPLGSDTDTQYF	TGTGCCAGCTCACCTCTCGGCAGCGACACAGATACGCAGTATTTT
TRBD2	TRBV7-2	few	TRBJ2-3	CASSSKLAGLWGADTQYF	TGTGCCAGCAGCTCTAAACTAGCGGGACTCTGGGGCGCAGATACGCAGTATTTT
NA	TRBV18	few	TRBJ1-5	CASSPGISNQPQHF	TGTGCCAGCTCACCAGGGATTAGCAATCAGCCCCAGCATTTT
NA	TRBV5-4	NA	TRBJ2-1	CASSSKTGSYNEQFF	TGTGCCAGCAGCTCTAAGACGGGGTCCTACAATGAGCAGTTCTTC
TRBD2	TRBV7-9	NA	TRBJ2-3	CASSERAGGRADTQYF	TGTGCCAGCAGCGAGCGAGCGGGGGGGCGTGCAGATACGCAGTATTTT
TRBD1	TRBV7-2	many	TRBJ1-1	CASSLMGQGLNTEAFF	TGTGCCAGCAGCCTAATGGGACAGGGCTTGAACACTGAAGCTTTCTTT